The 17 T cell receptor beta chains below all came from one sample that was sequenced in a study of blood T cell repertoires in COVID-19. Profiling relied on immunoSEQ multiplex PCR, and the TCRdb table lists in-frame clones only, not all of them. The sample lists around 480,000 clones, roughly nine tenths occurring once. Sequencing was carried out using PBMCs or T cells enriched from blood (not recorded which). All receptors come from a woman aged 18-29 years who had recovered from COVID-19.

This chain joins TRBV28 and TRBJ1-1; no reliable D call. Trimming stripped 3 bases from V and 0 bases from J, with 11 bases between. The length of the CDR3 is 15 residues. Germline V CDR1 and CDR2: MDHEN, SYDVKM. In DNA form, the CDR3 reads TGTGCCAGCAGTTTGGAGGGAGGCGTGAACACTGAAGCTTTCTTT. This codes for CASSLEGGVNTEAFF.

The V gene is TRBV19, the J gene TRBJ2-1; D is uncertain. The CDR3 spans 15 residues. Trimming pared 7 bases from V and 5 bases from J, leaving 18 bases between. Germline CDR1 reads LNHDA; CDR2 reads SQIVND (reference sequence). This chain's CDR3 is CASTNGPSPHNEQFF. DNA of the CDR3: TGTGCCAGTACCAATGGGCCTTCACCCCACAATGAGCAGTTCTTC.

This clone was seen repeatedly, ten times or more. The genes are TRBV29-1 and TRBJ1-1; D is unresolved. The CDR3 length is 12 residues. Between the trimmed V and J ends, which lost 5 bases and 4 bases, there was a span of 11 bases. Germline assignment: CDR1 SQVTM and CDR2 ANQGSEA. This chain's CDR3 is CSVNSRVTEAFF. CDR3 DNA sequence: TGCAGCGTTAATTCTCGTGTCACTGAAGCTTTCTTT.

The CDR3 here is CASSQGGPADSQYF. Here the CDR3 DNA reads TGTGCCAGCAGCCAAGGTGGGCCAGCTGATTCGCAGTATTTT. The chain is built from TRBV3-1 (or the pseudogene TRBV3-2) and TRBJ2-3, with D unclear. The V and J ends lost 1 base and 10 bases respectively, with 15 bases between them. The CDR3 spans 14 residues. Per the germline V gene, CDR1 is LGHDT and CDR2 is YNNKEL (reference sequence).

The chain's CDR3 is CASSLGGTGASINGYTF. CDR3 nucleotide sequence: TGTGCCAGCAGCTTAGGCGGGACAGGGGCGTCTATTAATGGCTACACCTTC. The genes are TRBV7-2 and TRBJ1-2, with 10 nucleotides matching TRBD1. The V and J ends lost 1 base and 6 bases, in that order; junction bases with no gene match: 11. Germline values: CDR1 SGHTA, CDR2 FQGNSA. CDR3 length: 17 amino acids.

CDR3 sequence: CASSPIHGTSGGQQVVNEQFF. CDR3 nucleotides: TGTGCCAGCAGCCCCATCCACGGTACTAGCGGGGGGCAGCAGGTGGTAAATGAGCAGTTCTTC. This chain uses TRBV7-6 with TRBJ2-1, with 12 nucleotides matching TRBD2. There are 21 residues in the CDR3. Germline values: CDR1 SGHVS, CDR2 FNYEAQ. The V gene end was trimmed by 5 bases and the J gene end by 7 bases; junction bases not matched to a gene: 24.

CDR3 sequence (DNA): TGTGCCAGCAGCGCACGCGGACAGCGACTTAATAGCACAGATACGCAGTATTTT. Amino acid sequence: CASSARGQRLNSTDTQYF. The chain joins TRBV11-2 to TRBJ2-3; D may be TRBD1 (6 bases). V lost 5 bases and J 0 bases, leaving 21 bases between the germline ends. The germline CDR1 and CDR2 sequences are SGHAT and FQNNGV. The CDR3 covers 18 residues.

V and J are TRBV2 and TRBJ2-1, with D possibly matching TRBD2 (5 bases). The ends were cut back, 8 bases at V and 3 bases at J, with 11 bases in the middle. Germline CDR1 SNHLY, CDR2 FYNNEI. The CDR3 extends over 13 amino acids. The CDR3 coding sequence is TGTGCCAGCTTAGAGGGTGTCTACAATGAGCAGTTCTTC. It yields the protein CASLEGVYNEQFF.

This clone appeared a few times. The chain couples TRBV14 to TRBJ1-3, with D uncertain. CDR3 length equals 16 residues. Trimming left V 1 base short and J 0 bases short, with 10 bases between. Germline loops: CDR1 SGHDN, CDR2 FVKESK. In DNA form, the CDR3 reads TGTGCCAGCAGCCAAGGCGCGGTAAACTCTGGAAACACCATATATTTT. Its translation is CASSQGAVNSGNTIYF.

The rearrangement links TRBV7-9 to TRBJ1-2, with D perhaps TRBD1 (5 bases). Looked up from germline, CDR1 is SEHNR and CDR2 is FQNEAQ (reference sequence). This CDR3 is 15 amino acids long. Trimming took 1 base from V and 6 from J, leaving 15 bases between them. CDR3 residues: CASSLVGPWGDGYTF. In nucleotides, the CDR3 is TGTGCCAGCAGCTTAGTGGGGCCGTGGGGGGATGGCTACACCTTC.

The chain couples TRBV27 to TRBJ1-1; D gene ambiguous. There are 13 residues in the CDR3. Between the trimmed V and J ends, which lost 6 bases and 2 bases, there was a span of 10 bases. Germline V gives CDR1 MNHEY, CDR2 SMNVEV (reference sequence). The CDR3 DNA sequence: TGTGCCAGCAGCTCCGACAAAAACACTGAAGCTTTCTTT. Translated: CASSSDKNTEAFF.

This clone was detected only once. The chain uses TRBV5-1 and TRBJ1-1; TRBD1 matches 7 bases. CDR1 and CDR2 from the germline V gene are SGHRS and YFSETQ. The CDR3 totals 16 residues. Losses at the gene ends were 1 base for V and 3 bases for J; bases not matched to a gene: 9. Here the CDR3 reads CASSLMAGGLDTEAFF. The CDR3 nucleotides read TGCGCCAGCAGCTTGATGGCAGGGGGTTTGGACACTGAAGCTTTCTTT.

This CDR3 reads CASSEGESTDTQYF. The DNA for the CDR3 is TGCGCCAGCAGCGAGGGGGAGTCCACAGATACGCAGTATTTT. V gene TRBV5-1 combines with J gene TRBJ2-3; tentative D call: TRBD1 (6 bases). Germline CDR1 and CDR2: SGHRS and YFSETQ. V was cut by 4 bases and J by 2 bases, with 11 bases left in between. CDR3 size: 14 residues.

The V and J genes are TRBV6-5 and TRBJ2-1; possibly TRBD2 for D (5 bases). Between the trimmed V and J ends, which lost 7 bases and 4 bases, there was a span of 14 bases. CDR1 MNHEY and CDR2 SVGAGI come from the germline V gene. CDR3 length: 14 amino acids. The CDR3 nucleotides read TGTGCCAGCACCCACGGTCGGGGTTACAATGAGCAGTTCTTC. It codes for CASTHGRGYNEQFF.

The chain uses TRBV7-2 and TRBJ1-5; 9 bases map to TRBD1. The length of the CDR3 is 15 residues. Looked up from germline, CDR1 is SGHTA and CDR2 is FQGNSA. The J segment lost 8 bases and the V segment lost 1 base, leaving 6 bases of the junction unmatched. CDR3 in amino acids: CASSLETGGSKPQHF. The CDR3 nucleotides are TGTGCCAGCAGCTTAGAGACAGGGGGAAGCAAGCCCCAGCATTTT.

The CDR3 loop is CASSWVAGQETQYF. The CDR3, as DNA: TGTGCCAGCAGCTGGGTAGCGGGGCAAGAGACCCAGTACTTC. The rearrangement links TRBV5-4 to TRBJ2-5; 8 positions match TRBD2. With V trimmed by 3 bases and J by 2 bases, 3 bases remained unmatched. Germline CDR1 reads SGHNT; CDR2 reads YYREEE (reference sequence). The CDR3 has 14 residues.

The chain has TRBV18 and TRBJ2-2, with a tentative D call TRBD1 (6 bases). The CDR3 is 15 amino acids. V lost 0 bases, J lost 3 bases, and 8 bases lay in between. Germline CDR1 KGHSH, CDR2 LQKENI. The CDR3 nucleotides read TGTGCCAGCTCACCACCCACAGGGTACACCGGGGAGCTGTTTTTT. Its protein product is CASSPPTGYTGELFF.